The rows below give T cell receptor beta chains drawn from one sample of a study of cytomegalovirus exposure and HLA in healthy donors. Only in-frame clones appear in the TCRdb table, and some are missing; sequencing was by immunoSEQ multiplex PCR. This table holds 150,000 to 200,000 clones, 75% to 85% found once. Sequences were obtained from PBMCs. The receptors shown here come from a man in his thirties or forties in good health and CMV-seropositive. Each CDR3 is given with its conserved first and last residue. The D gene is left open where the match is weak. The listing skips clone size in some rows; elsewhere it reads once, few, many or a size class.

D | J | size | V | CDR3 | DNA
NA | TRBJ2-2 | NA | TRBV6-1 | CASRLTGTGELFF | TGTGCCAGCAGATTGACAGGAACCGGGGAGCTGTTTTTT
TRBD1 | TRBJ2-7 | NA | TRBV6-7 | CAKGTAQLYEQYF | TGTGCCAAGGGGACAGCTCAACTCTACGAGCAGTACTTC
TRBD1 | TRBJ2-1 | once | TRBV6-1 | CASSEAGTGVKMEFF | TGTGCCAGCAGTGAAGCCGGGACAGGGGTTAAGATGGAGTTCTTC
TRBD1 | TRBJ1-2 | NA | TRBV7-9 | CSSSFDRGTNNGYTF | TGTTCCAGCAGCTTCGACAGGGGAACTAACAATGGCTACACCTTC
NA | TRBJ1-2 | NA | TRBV9 | CASSVERYGYTF | TGTGCCAGCAGCGTAGAGAGATATGGCTACACCTTC
TRBD1 | TRBJ2-3 | NA | TRBV5-1 | CASSPRGQGIGTDTQYF | TGCGCCAGCAGCCCGAGGGGACAGGGTATTGGCACAGATACGCAGTATTTT
TRBD1 | TRBJ1-1 | NA | TRBV27 | CASSVLGTEKAFF | TGTGCCAGCAGTGTCCTAGGGACAGAGAAGGCTTTCTTT
TRBD2 | TRBJ2-1 | NA | TRBV7-3 | CASSPGLENNEQFF | TGTGCCAGCAGCCCGGGACTAGAAAACAATGAGCAGTTCTTC
TRBD2 | TRBJ2-1 | NA | TRBV9 | CASSLSGGARYEQFF | TGTGCCAGCAGCCTCAGCGGGGGGGCCAGGTATGAGCAGTTCTTC
TRBD2 | TRBJ2-3 | NA | TRBV19 | CASSRGLAGQSTDTQYF | TGTGCCAGTAGTAGGGGACTAGCGGGCCAGTCCACAGATACGCAGTATTTT
TRBD2 | TRBJ2-5 | few | TRBV9 | CASSVEGRGGIETQYF | TGTGCCAGCAGCGTAGAGGGGCGGGGGGGGATAGAGACCCAGTACTTC
TRBD1 | TRBJ2-1 | NA | TRBV25-1 | CASRTTGVGSYNEQFF | TGTGCCAGCAGAACCACAGGGGTGGGCTCCTACAATGAGCAGTTCTTC
TRBD1 | TRBJ2-7 | few | TRBV29-1 | CSVEEGTGGNEQYF | TGCAGCGTTGAAGAAGGGACAGGGGGGAATGAGCAGTACTTC
TRBD2 | TRBJ2-3 | NA | TRBV5-4 | CASSSSGLAGFTDTQYF | TGTGCCAGCAGCTCTTCGGGACTAGCGGGATTCACAGATACGCAGTATTTT
NA | TRBJ2-6 | NA | TRBV4-2 | CASSRSGTLAGANVLTF | TGTGCCAGCAGCCGATCCGGGACTCTGGCCGGGGCCAACGTCCTGACTTTC
TRBD1 | TRBJ2-2 | NA | TRBV19 | CASSTGTGGGGELFF | TGTGCCAGTAGTACCGGGACAGGGGGAGGCGGGGAGCTGTTTTTT
TRBD1 | TRBJ2-6 | many | TRBV6-5 | CASSRTGDGANVLTF | TGTGCCAGCAGCCGGACAGGGGATGGGGCCAACGTCCTGACTTTC
TRBD1 | TRBJ1-5 | few | TRBV18 | CASSPPGTGSNQPQHF | TGTGCCAGCTCACCACCCGGGACAGGATCTAATCAGCCCCAGCATTTT
NA | TRBJ1-1 | many | TRBV6-1 | CASSESEDRGTEAFF | TGTGCCAGCAGTGAATCAGAGGATCGCGGAACTGAAGCTTTCTTT
TRBD2 | TRBJ2-1 | NA | TRBV13 | CASSFRLAGGQMDEQFF | TGTGCCAGCAGCTTCCGGCTAGCGGGGGGGCAGATGGATGAGCAGTTCTTC
NA | TRBJ2-3 | NA | TRBV2 | CASSMDITDTQYF | TGTGCCAGCAGTATGGACATCACAGATACGCAGTATTTT
NA | TRBJ2-7 | NA | TRBV7-6 | CASSLIGEDGGYEQYF | TGTGCCAGCAGCTTGATCGGGGAGGATGGTGGCTACGAGCAGTACTTC